Listed below are T cell receptor beta chains from one sample, sequenced in a study of T-cell reconstitution after alpha-beta-depleted transplantation in children. TCRdb itself ran the PCR reads through MiXCR, one entry per CDR3 protein. Of about 400,000 distinct CDR3 sequences detected, 15% to 20% appear once; the ten largest clones hold about 32%. Sequencing was performed on PBMCs, mostly from graft donor cells, taken 360 days after TCRalphabeta/CD19-depleted stem cell transplant. The receptors shown here come from a boy under three years old who had a stem cell transplant for Wiskott-Aldrich syndrome, so the T cells may come from the graft donor. Each CDR3 is given with its conserved first and last residue. Fields, in order: D gene, J gene, V gene, clone size, CDR3 DNA, CDR3 protein. D genes are given only for firm matches. Rows may omit the clone size; those that give it use once, few, many or a size class.

d_gene: .; j_gene: TRBJ2-7; v_gene: TRBV20-1; abundance: .; CDR3nt: TGCAGTGCTATTGCCTATCTGGGGACTGTAGCAGTCAAGCAGTACTTC; CDR3aa: CSAIAYLGTVAVKQYF
d_gene: .; j_gene: TRBJ1-6; v_gene: TRBV4-3; abundance: few; CDR3nt: TGCGCCAGCAGCCAAAGGGTCCTGGGCAATTCACCCCTCCACTTT; CDR3aa: CASSQRVLGNSPLHF
d_gene: .; j_gene: TRBJ2-7; v_gene: TRBV29-1; abundance: few; CDR3nt: TGCAGCGTTGGCACGATCGGGGAGCAGTACTTC; CDR3aa: CSVGTIGEQYF
d_gene: .; j_gene: TRBJ2-7; v_gene: TRBV5-1; abundance: many; CDR3nt: TGCGCCAGCAGCTTGGGGGCGCCGGGCAGTGCCTTCTCCTACGAGCAGTACTTC; CDR3aa: CASSLGAPGSAFSYEQYF
d_gene: .; j_gene: TRBJ2-1; v_gene: TRBV28; abundance: few; CDR3nt: TGTGCCAGCAGTTTCGGGGCAGGGAACTACAATGAGCAGTTCTTC; CDR3aa: CASSFGAGNYNEQFF
d_gene: TRBD2; j_gene: TRBJ2-3; v_gene: TRBV5-1; abundance: few; CDR3nt: TGCGCCAGCAGCTTGGCCCCGGGACTAGATCTAGATACGCAGTATTTT; CDR3aa: CASSLAPGLDLDTQYF
d_gene: TRBD1; j_gene: TRBJ2-7; v_gene: TRBV3-1; abundance: .; CDR3nt: TGTGCCAGCAGCCCACGGACAGGGTTCTCCGAGCAGTACTTC; CDR3aa: CASSPRTGFSEQYF
d_gene: .; j_gene: TRBJ1-2; v_gene: TRBV5-1; abundance: few; CDR3nt: TGCGCCAGCTCGAGCAGGAACTATGGCTACACCTTC; CDR3aa: CASSSRNYGYTF
d_gene: .; j_gene: TRBJ2-6; v_gene: TRBV24-1; abundance: few; CDR3nt: TGTGCCACCAGTGATTCCGTCAACCCCTCTGGGGCCAACGTCCTGACTTTC; CDR3aa: CATSDSVNPSGANVLTF
d_gene: TRBD2; j_gene: TRBJ2-1; v_gene: TRBV3-1; abundance: .; CDR3nt: TGTGCCAGCAGCCGACTAGCGGGGCACAATGAGCAGTTCTTC; CDR3aa: CASSRLAGHNEQFF
d_gene: .; j_gene: TRBJ2-4; v_gene: TRBV12-3/TRBV12-4; abundance: many; CDR3nt: TGTGCCAGCAGTTTACGATACAACATTCAGTACTTC; CDR3aa: CASSLRYNIQYF
d_gene: .; j_gene: TRBJ2-1; v_gene: TRBV11-1; abundance: .; CDR3nt: TGTGCCAGCAGCTTAGGAAGGACTCCACTGGGATCCTACAATGAGCAGTTCTTC; CDR3aa: CASSLGRTPLGSYNEQFF
d_gene: TRBD2; j_gene: TRBJ2-3; v_gene: TRBV6-1; abundance: few; CDR3nt: TGTGCCAGCAGTAGGTGGGAGGGTAGCACAGATACGCAGTATTTT; CDR3aa: CASSRWEGSTDTQYF
d_gene: .; j_gene: TRBJ2-7; v_gene: TRBV2; abundance: .; CDR3nt: TGTGCCAGCAGTGAAGAGACTCTCATCTACGAGCAGTACTTC; CDR3aa: CASSEETLIYEQYF
d_gene: .; j_gene: TRBJ2-7; v_gene: TRBV28; abundance: .; CDR3nt: TGTGCCAGCAGTTTTACCCTTGGGATTCAACCACTCTACGAGCAGTACTTC; CDR3aa: CASSFTLGIQPLYEQYF
d_gene: TRBD2; j_gene: TRBJ2-1; v_gene: TRBV6-2/TRBV6-3; abundance: few; CDR3nt: TGTGCCAGCAGTTACAGACTTATGGGACTAGCGAGTCATGAGCAGTTCTTC; CDR3aa: CASSYRLMGLASHEQFF
d_gene: .; j_gene: TRBJ2-7; v_gene: TRBV20-1; abundance: .; CDR3nt: TGCAGTGCAAGAACACAGTACGAGCAGTACTTC; CDR3aa: CSARTQYEQYF
d_gene: .; j_gene: TRBJ2-1; v_gene: TRBV11-1; abundance: few; CDR3nt: TGTGCCAGCAGCTTGTACAGGGTGAGGAACTACAATGAGCAGTTCTTC; CDR3aa: CASSLYRVRNYNEQFF
d_gene: .; j_gene: TRBJ2-5; v_gene: TRBV7-9; abundance: few; CDR3nt: TGTGCCAGCAGCTTCAAGGGTTCTCAAGAGACCCAGTACTTC; CDR3aa: CASSFKGSQETQYF
d_gene: .; j_gene: TRBJ2-7; v_gene: TRBV20-1; abundance: few; CDR3nt: TGCAGTGCTCCCCAGTTGGGGGGCCTCTCCTACGAGCAGTACTTC; CDR3aa: CSAPQLGGLSYEQYF
d_gene: TRBD2; j_gene: TRBJ2-1; v_gene: TRBV7-8; abundance: few; CDR3nt: TGTGCCAGCAGCCGGAGCGGGGGGGCAAATGAGCAGTTCTTC; CDR3aa: CASSRSGGANEQFF
d_gene: TRBD1; j_gene: TRBJ2-4; v_gene: TRBV3-1; abundance: few; CDR3nt: TGTGCCAGCAGCCAAGATTGGACAGGGGGATTAGCCAAAAACATTCAGTACTTC; CDR3aa: CASSQDWTGGLAKNIQYF
d_gene: TRBD1; j_gene: TRBJ2-1; v_gene: TRBV7-7; abundance: few; CDR3nt: TGTGCCAGCAGCTCAAACCCCGGACAGGCCTACAATGAGCAGTTCTTC; CDR3aa: CASSSNPGQAYNEQFF
d_gene: .; j_gene: TRBJ2-7; v_gene: TRBV6-1; abundance: .; CDR3nt: TGTGCCAGACCAGGGGAAGAGCGGGTAGCCTACGAGCAGTACTTC; CDR3aa: CARPGEERVAYEQYF
d_gene: TRBD2; j_gene: TRBJ2-1; v_gene: TRBV19; abundance: .; CDR3nt: TGTGCCAGTAGTATCGCGGGAGGGACCTACAATGAGCAGTTCTTC; CDR3aa: CASSIAGGTYNEQFF
d_gene: .; j_gene: TRBJ1-1; v_gene: TRBV4-1; abundance: .; CDR3nt: TGCGCCAGCAGCCTTACGGGACACCCCTTGAACACTGAAGCTTTCTTT; CDR3aa: CASSLTGHPLNTEAFF
d_gene: .; j_gene: TRBJ2-3; v_gene: TRBV5-1; abundance: few; CDR3nt: TGCGCCAGCAGCTTGACCCCGCGGGCTAGCACAGATACGCAGTATTTT; CDR3aa: CASSLTPRASTDTQYF
d_gene: TRBD1; j_gene: TRBJ1-5; v_gene: TRBV29-1; abundance: few; CDR3nt: TGCAGCGTTTCCGGGACAGGCAGCAATCAGCCCCAGCATTTT; CDR3aa: CSVSGTGSNQPQHF
d_gene: TRBD2; j_gene: TRBJ2-7; v_gene: TRBV29-1; abundance: .; CDR3nt: TGCAGCGTTGAAGGGGGGGGACTAGCCCCACTCGAGCGGTACTTC; CDR3aa: CSVEGGGLAPLERYF
d_gene: TRBD1; j_gene: TRBJ2-7; v_gene: TRBV20-1; abundance: .; CDR3nt: TGCAGTGCCACAGGGGGCATCGCCTACGAGCAGTACTTC; CDR3aa: CSATGGIAYEQYF
d_gene: TRBD2; j_gene: TRBJ2-1; v_gene: TRBV4-3; abundance: .; CDR3nt: TGCGCCAGCAGCCAAGATTGGGCTAGCGGGTCCTACAATGAGCAGTTCTTC; CDR3aa: CASSQDWASGSYNEQFF
d_gene: .; j_gene: TRBJ2-5; v_gene: TRBV5-1; abundance: .; CDR3nt: TGCGCCAGCAGCTTGAAGACTAGAACAAAAGAGACCCAGTACTTC; CDR3aa: CASSLKTRTKETQYF